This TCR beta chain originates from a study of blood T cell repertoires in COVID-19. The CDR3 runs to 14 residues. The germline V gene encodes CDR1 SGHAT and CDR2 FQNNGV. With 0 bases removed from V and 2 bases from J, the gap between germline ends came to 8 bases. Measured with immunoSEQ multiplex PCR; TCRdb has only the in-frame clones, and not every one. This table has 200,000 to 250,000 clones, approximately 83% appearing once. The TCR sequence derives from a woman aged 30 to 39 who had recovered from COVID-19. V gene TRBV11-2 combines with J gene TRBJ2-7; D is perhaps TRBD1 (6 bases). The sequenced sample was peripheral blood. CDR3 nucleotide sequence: TGTGCCAGCAGCTTAGACAGGGGCCCCTACGAGCAGTACTTC. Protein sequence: CASSLDRGPYEQYF.